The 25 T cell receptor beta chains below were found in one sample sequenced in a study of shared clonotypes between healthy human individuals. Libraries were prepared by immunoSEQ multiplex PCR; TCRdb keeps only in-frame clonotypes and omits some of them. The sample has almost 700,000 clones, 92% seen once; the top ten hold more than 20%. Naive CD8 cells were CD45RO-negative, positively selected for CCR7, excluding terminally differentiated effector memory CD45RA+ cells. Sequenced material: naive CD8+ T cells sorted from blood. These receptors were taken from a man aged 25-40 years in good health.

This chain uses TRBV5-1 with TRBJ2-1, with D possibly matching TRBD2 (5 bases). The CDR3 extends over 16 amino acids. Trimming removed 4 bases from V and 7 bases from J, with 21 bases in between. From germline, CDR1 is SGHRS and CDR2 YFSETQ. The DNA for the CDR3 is TGCGCCAGCAGCCCGTCTCCGGCCCGGGGTGATAATGAGCAGTTCTTC. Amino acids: CASSPSPARGDNEQFF.

CDR3 sequence: CASSSNSGFYEQYF. CDR3 sequence (DNA): TGTGCCAGCAGCTCCAATAGCGGGTTCTACGAGCAGTACTTC. The chain combines TRBV13 with TRBJ2-7; 7 nucleotides match TRBD2. This CDR3 has 14 amino acids. Germline CDR1 reads PRHDT; CDR2 reads FYEKMQ (reference sequence). Unmatched junction bases numbered 6, after V lost 4 bases and J lost 3 bases.

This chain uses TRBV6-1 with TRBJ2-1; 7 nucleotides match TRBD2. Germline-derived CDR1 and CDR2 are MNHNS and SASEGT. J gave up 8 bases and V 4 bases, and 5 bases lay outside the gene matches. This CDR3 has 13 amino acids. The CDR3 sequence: CASSATGGYEQFF. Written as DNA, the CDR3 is TGTGCCAGCAGTGCAACGGGAGGCTATGAGCAGTTCTTC.

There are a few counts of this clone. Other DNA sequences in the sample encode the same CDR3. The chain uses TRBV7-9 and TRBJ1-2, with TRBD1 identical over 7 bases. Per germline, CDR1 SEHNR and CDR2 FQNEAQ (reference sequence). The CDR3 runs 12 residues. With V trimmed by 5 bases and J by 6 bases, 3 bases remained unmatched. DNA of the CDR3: TGTGCCAGCAGCCTCGACAGGGATGGCTACACCTTC. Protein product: CASSLDRDGYTF.

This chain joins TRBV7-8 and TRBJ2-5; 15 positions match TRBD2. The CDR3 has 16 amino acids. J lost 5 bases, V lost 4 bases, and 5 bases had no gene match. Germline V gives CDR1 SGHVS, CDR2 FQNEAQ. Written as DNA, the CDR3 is TGTGCCAGCAGCTACGGACTAGCGGGAGGGCTTGAGACCCAGTACTTC. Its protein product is CASSYGLAGGLETQYF.

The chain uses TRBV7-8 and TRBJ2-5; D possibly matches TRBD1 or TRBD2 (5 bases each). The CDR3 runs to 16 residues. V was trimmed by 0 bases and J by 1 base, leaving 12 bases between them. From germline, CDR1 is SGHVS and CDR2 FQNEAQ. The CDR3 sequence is CASSLAAGASQETQYF. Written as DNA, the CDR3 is TGTGCCAGCAGCTTAGCGGCCGGGGCTAGCCAAGAGACCCAGTACTTC.

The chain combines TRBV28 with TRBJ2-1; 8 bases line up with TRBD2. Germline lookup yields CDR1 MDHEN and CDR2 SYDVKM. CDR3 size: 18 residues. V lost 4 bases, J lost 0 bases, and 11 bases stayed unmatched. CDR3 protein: CASSSQRGAGGSYNEQFF. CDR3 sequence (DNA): TGTGCCAGCAGTTCCCAGCGGGGTGCGGGAGGCTCCTACAATGAGCAGTTCTTC.

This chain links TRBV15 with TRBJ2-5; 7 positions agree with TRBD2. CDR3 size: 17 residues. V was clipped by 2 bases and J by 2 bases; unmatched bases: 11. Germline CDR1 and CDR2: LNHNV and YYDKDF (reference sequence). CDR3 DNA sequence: TGTGCCACCAGCAGATCTCAGTCAGCGGGGAGACAAGAGACCCAGTACTTC. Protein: CATSRSQSAGRQETQYF.

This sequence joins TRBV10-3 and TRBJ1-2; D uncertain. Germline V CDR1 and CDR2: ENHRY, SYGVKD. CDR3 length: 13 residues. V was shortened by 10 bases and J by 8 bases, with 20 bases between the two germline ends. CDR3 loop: CATEETVLSGYTF. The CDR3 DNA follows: TGTGCCACCGAAGAGACCGTATTATCAGGCTACACCTTC.

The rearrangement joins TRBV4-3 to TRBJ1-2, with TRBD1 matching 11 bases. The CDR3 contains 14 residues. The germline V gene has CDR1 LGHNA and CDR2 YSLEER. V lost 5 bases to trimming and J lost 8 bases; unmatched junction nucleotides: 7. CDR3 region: CASSTGTGGGGYTF. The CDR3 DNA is TGCGCCAGCAGCACGGGGACAGGGGGGGGCGGCTACACCTTC.

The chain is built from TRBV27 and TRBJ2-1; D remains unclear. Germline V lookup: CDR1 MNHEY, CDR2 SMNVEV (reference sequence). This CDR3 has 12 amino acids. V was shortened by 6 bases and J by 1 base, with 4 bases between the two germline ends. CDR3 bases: TGTGCCAGCAGAAGGTCCTACAATGAGCAGTTCTTC. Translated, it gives CASRRSYNEQFF.

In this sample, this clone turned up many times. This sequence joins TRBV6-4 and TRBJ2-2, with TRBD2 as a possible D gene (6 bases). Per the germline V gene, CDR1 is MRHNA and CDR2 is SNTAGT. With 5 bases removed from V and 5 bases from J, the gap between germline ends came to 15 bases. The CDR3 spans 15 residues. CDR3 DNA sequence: TGTGCCAGCAGTACTAACTCGGGGGATACCGGGGAGCTGTTTTTT. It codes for CASSTNSGDTGELFF.

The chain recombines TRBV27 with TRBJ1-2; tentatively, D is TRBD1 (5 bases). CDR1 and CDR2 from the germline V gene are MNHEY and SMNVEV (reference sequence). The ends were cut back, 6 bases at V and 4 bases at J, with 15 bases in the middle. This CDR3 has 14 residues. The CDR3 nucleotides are TGTGCCAGCAGCCCGCCGGGGCTGGGCTATGGCTACACCTTC. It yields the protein CASSPPGLGYGYTF.

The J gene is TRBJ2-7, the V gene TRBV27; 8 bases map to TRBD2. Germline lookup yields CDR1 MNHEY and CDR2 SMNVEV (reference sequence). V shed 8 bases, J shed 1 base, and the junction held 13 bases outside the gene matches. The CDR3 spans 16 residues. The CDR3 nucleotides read TGTGCCAGCCATTACGGGGGGGCCAGGGGTTCCTACGAGCAGTACTTC. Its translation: CASHYGGARGSYEQYF.

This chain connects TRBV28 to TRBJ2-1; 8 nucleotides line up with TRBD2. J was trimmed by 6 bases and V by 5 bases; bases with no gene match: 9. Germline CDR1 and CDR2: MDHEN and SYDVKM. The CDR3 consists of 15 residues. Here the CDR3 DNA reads TGTGCCAGCAGTCAAGACGGACTAGCACCCAATGAGCAGTTCTTC. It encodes CASSQDGLAPNEQFF.

The CDR3 region is CASSQGAHSTDTQYF. CDR3 DNA: TGCGCCAGCAGCCAAGGGGCTCATAGCACAGATACGCAGTATTTT. The rearrangement uses TRBV4-1 and TRBJ2-3; D unresolved. V gave up 1 base and J gave up 0 bases, with 8 bases separating them. The germline gives CDR1 MGHRA, CDR2 YSYEKL. The CDR3 sequence is 15 residues long.

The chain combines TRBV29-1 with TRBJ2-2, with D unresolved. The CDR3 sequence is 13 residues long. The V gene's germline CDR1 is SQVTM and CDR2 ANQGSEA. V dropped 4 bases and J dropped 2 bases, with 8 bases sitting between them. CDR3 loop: CSVVRQNTGELFF. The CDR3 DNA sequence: TGCAGCGTTGTCAGACAAAACACCGGGGAGCTGTTTTTT.

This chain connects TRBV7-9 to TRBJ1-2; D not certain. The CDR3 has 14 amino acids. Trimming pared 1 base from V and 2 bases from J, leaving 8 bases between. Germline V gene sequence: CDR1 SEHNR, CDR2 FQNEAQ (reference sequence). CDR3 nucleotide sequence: TGTGCCAGCAGCTTAGATCCCAGGAACTATGGCTACACCTTC. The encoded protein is CASSLDPRNYGYTF.

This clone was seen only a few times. The CDR3 protein is CASSEGGGAFF. CDR3 DNA: TGTGCCAGCAGTGAGGGGGGAGGAGCTTTCTTT. The chain links TRBV2 to TRBJ1-1; TRBD1 might be the D (5 bases). This CDR3 has 11 residues. Germline V gives CDR1 SNHLY, CDR2 FYNNEI. The V end was cut by 3 bases, the J end by 10 bases, with 9 bases between.

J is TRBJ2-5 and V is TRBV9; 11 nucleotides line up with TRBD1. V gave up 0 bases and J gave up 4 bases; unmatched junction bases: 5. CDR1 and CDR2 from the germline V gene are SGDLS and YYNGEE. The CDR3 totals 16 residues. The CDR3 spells CASSVGDRGNVETQYF. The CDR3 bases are TGTGCCAGCAGCGTAGGGGACAGGGGGAACGTAGAGACCCAGTACTTC.

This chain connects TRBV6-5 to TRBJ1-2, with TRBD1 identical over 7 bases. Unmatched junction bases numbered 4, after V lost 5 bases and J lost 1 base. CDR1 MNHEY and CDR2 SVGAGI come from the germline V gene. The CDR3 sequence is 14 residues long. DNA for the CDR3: TGTGCCAGCAGTCGCGACAGGGTTAACTATGGCTACACCTTC. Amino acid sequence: CASSRDRVNYGYTF.

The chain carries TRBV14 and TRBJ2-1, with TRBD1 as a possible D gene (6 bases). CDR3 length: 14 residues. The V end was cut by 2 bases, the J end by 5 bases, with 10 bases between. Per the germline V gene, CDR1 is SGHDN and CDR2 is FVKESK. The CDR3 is CASSQIAGDNEQFF. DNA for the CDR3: TGTGCCAGCAGCCAAATTGCAGGGGACAATGAGCAGTTCTTC.

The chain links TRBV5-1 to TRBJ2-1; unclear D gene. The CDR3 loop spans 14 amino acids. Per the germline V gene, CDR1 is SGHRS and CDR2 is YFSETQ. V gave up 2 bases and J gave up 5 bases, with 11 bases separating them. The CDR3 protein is CASSFPTGNNEQFF. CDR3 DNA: TGCGCCAGCAGCTTCCCTACCGGTAACAATGAGCAGTTCTTC.

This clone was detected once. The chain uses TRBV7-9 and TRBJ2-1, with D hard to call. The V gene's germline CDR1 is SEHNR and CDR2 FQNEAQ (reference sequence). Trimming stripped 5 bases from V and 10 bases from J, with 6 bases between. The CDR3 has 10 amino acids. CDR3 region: CASSIPEQFF. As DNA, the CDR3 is TGTGCCAGCAGCATTCCCGAGCAGTTCTTC. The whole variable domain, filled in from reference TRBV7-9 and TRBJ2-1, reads DTGVSQNPRHKITKRGQNVTFRCDPISEHNRLYWYRQTLGQGPEFLTYFQNEAQLEKSRLLSDRFSAERPKGSFSTLEIQRTEQGDSAMYLCASSIPEQFFGPGTRLTVL.

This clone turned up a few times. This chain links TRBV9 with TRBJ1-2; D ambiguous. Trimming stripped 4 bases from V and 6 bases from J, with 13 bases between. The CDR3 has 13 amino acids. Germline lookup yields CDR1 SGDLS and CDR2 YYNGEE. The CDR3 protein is CASSSHPKDGYTF. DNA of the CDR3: TGTGCCAGCAGCTCCCACCCCAAGGATGGCTACACCTTC. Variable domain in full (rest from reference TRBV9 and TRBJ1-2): DSGVTQTPKHLITATGQRVTLRCSPRSGDLSVYWYQQSLDQGLQFLIQYYNGEERAKGNILERFSAQQFPDLHSELNLSSLELGDSALYFCASSSHPKDGYTFGSGTRLTVV.